The 2 T cell receptor beta chains below were found in one sample sequenced in a study of shared clonotypes between healthy human individuals. The method was immunoSEQ multiplex PCR; TCRdb's version includes in-frame clones alone and lacks a portion of them. The sample carries 2 million to 2.5 million clones, roughly 95% recorded once. Sample: naive CD4+ T cells sorted from blood. This sample's subset: CD45RA+ positively selected. These receptors were obtained from a young man in good health.

The chain employs TRBV7-6 and TRBJ2-7, with D uncertain. This CDR3 has 13 residues. The V gene lost 5 bases and the J gene lost 0 bases, with 8 bases spanning the gap. Germline assignment: CDR1 SGHVS and CDR2 FNYEAQ. CDR3: CASSRDTSYEQYF. The CDR3 DNA follows: TGTGCCAGCAGCCGCGACACCTCCTACGAGCAGTACTTC.

In regard to this clone: Other DNA sequences in the sample encode the same CDR3. The chain is built from TRBV18 and TRBJ2-5; 7 bases agree with TRBD2. The CDR3 extends over 14 amino acids. With 0 bases clipped from V and 2 bases from J, the junction kept 0 bases outside the gene matches. Germline V gene sequence: CDR1 KGHSH, CDR2 LQKENI. The CDR3 here is CASSPPSGQETQYF. CDR3 sequence (DNA): TGTGCCAGCTCACCACCTAGCGGGCAAGAGACCCAGTACTTC. Full variable domain (rest looked up from reference TRBV18 and TRBJ2-5): NAGVMQNPRHLVRRRGQEARLRCSPMKGHSHVYWYRQLPEEGLKFMVYLQKENIIDESGMPKERFSAEFPKEGPSILRIQQVVRGDSAAYFCASSPPSGQETQYFGPGTRLLVL.